The 8 T cell receptor beta chains reported below all come from one sample, sequenced in a study of a mutant IDH1 vaccine in newly diagnosed glioma. What these receptors recognize is not known. Profiling relied on immunoSEQ multiplex PCR, and the TCRdb table lists in-frame clones only, not all of them. This table has about 94,000 clones, roughly 86% appearing once. Specified time point: week 47, end of study. What each vaccine dose contained was 300 ug of mutant IDH1 20-mer peptide, accompanied by topical imiquimod. The specimen comprised PBMCs, sampled from a glioma patient whose treatment included an IDH1 peptide vaccine. These receptors originate from a woman between 50 and 59 years old with glioma.

The V call is TRBV19, the J call TRBJ2-7, with a weak D call TRBD2 (5 bases). This CDR3 has 13 amino acids. Between the trimmed V and J ends, which lost 5 bases and 2 bases, there was a span of 10 bases. Germline V gives CDR1 LNHDA, CDR2 SQIVND (reference sequence). Here the CDR3 reads CASSSRGTYEQYF. CDR3 DNA sequence: TGTGCCAGTAGTTCCCGGGGAACCTACGAGCAGTACTTC.

The chain recombines TRBV6-6 with TRBJ2-2; D perhaps matches TRBD2 (5 bases). The CDR3 runs to 14 residues. Germline CDR1 MNHNY, CDR2 SVGAGI (reference sequence). V was clipped by 4 bases and J by 2 bases, with 8 bases between them. CDR3 amino acids: CASSWTLNTGELFF. The CDR3 nucleotides read TGTGCCAGCAGTTGGACTCTAAACACCGGGGAGCTGTTTTTT.

This chain's CDR3 is CASSPLAGNTGELFF. The CDR3, as DNA: TGTGCCAGCAGCCCCCTAGCGGGAAACACCGGGGAGCTGTTTTTT. The chain employs TRBV7-3 and TRBJ2-2, with TRBD2 identical over 9 bases. This CDR3 region has 15 residues. V shed 5 bases and J 2 bases; nucleotides not matched to a gene: 3. The germline V gene has CDR1 SGHTA and CDR2 FQGTGA.

The chain is built from TRBV19 and TRBJ1-5, with 9 bases aligning to TRBD1. Germline V gene lookup returns CDR1 LNHDA and CDR2 SQIVND (reference sequence). The ends lost 0 bases at V and 4 bases at J; junction bases unmatched: 1. The CDR3 is made up of 15 amino acids. In DNA form, the CDR3 reads TGTGCCAGTAGTATAGAGGGACAGGGTAATCAGCCCCAGCATTTT. This sequence encodes CASSIEGQGNQPQHF.

The J gene is TRBJ1-1, the V gene TRBV4-2; 8 bases align to TRBD1. Germline trimming cut 1 base from V and 7 bases from J; bases unmatched to any gene: 5. Per germline, CDR1 LGHNA and CDR2 YNFKEQ. The CDR3 totals 14 residues. The CDR3 here is CASSQAVDRGEAFF. The CDR3 DNA reads as TGTGCCAGCAGCCAAGCAGTCGACAGGGGTGAAGCTTTCTTT.

The chain links TRBV6-5 to TRBJ2-7; TRBD1 matches at 7 bases. From germline, CDR1 is MNHEY and CDR2 SVGAGI. After removal of 2 bases from V and 3 bases from J, the junction contained 4 bases not matched to a gene. The CDR3 has 14 amino acids. The CDR3 reads CASSYAGTDYEQYF. DNA of the CDR3: TGTGCCAGCAGTTACGCCGGGACAGACTACGAGCAGTACTTC.

The chain carries TRBV5-1 and TRBJ2-1; 11 nucleotides agree with TRBD2. Germline V lookup: CDR1 SGHRS, CDR2 YFSETQ. The V and J ends lost 0 bases and 6 bases, in that order; junction bases with no gene match: 8. This CDR3 is 17 amino acids long. Here the CDR3 DNA reads TGCGCCAGCAGCTTGGCTACTAGCGGGAGTGGTCGCAATGAGCAGTTCTTC. This codes for CASSLATSGSGRNEQFF.

The rearrangement uses TRBV30 and TRBJ1-6; no firm D call. The V end lost 4 bases, the J end lost 6 bases, and 10 bases lay between the germline ends. Germline values: CDR1 GTSNPN, CDR2 SVGIG (reference sequence). The length of the CDR3 is 13 residues. The CDR3 is CAWTSTGNSPLHF. The CDR3 nucleotides read TGTGCCTGGACCTCGACGGGTAATTCACCCCTCCACTTT.